This T cell receptor (beta chain) originates from a study of lymphopenia after photon versus proton radiotherapy. On this clone itself: Its antigen is undetermined.

The CDR3 is made up of 13 amino acids. Trimming pared 5 bases from V and 14 bases from J, leaving 16 bases between. CDR1 is MNHNY, CDR2 SVGAGI, per germline (reference sequence). Notes on the study in general: After lymphocyte nadir, photon-treated repertoires showed oligoclonal expansion, especially CD8+ Temra. Photon-treated patients lost naive T cells and TCR diversity; proton-treated stayed stable. Survival link was tested only in deceased patients; proton benefit remains a possibility.

Sequenced by immunoSEQ multiplex PCR; TCRdb stores in-frame clones only, minus some. This table holds approximately 24,000 clones, approximately 80% found once. Sequences were derived from peripheral blood, sampled from a patient treated with photon-based radiotherapy. This sequence originates from a man in his forties with gastric cancer. The J gene is TRBJ1-6, the V gene TRBV6-6, with D possibly being TRBD1 (6 bases). CDR3 region: CASSTNAGATLHF. CDR3 DNA sequence: TGTGCCAGCAGTACAAACGCAGGGGCCACCCTCCACTTT.